The TCR beta chain under discussion was sequenced for a study of blood T cell repertoires in COVID-19. Libraries were prepared by immunoSEQ multiplex PCR; TCRdb keeps only in-frame clonotypes and omits some of them. The sample lists about 130,000 clones, about 86% occurring once. This CDR3 spans 12 amino acids. Germline lookup yields CDR1 SNHLY and CDR2 FYNNEI. Trimming stripped 6 bases from V and 8 bases from J, with 13 bases between. The chain couples TRBV2 to TRBJ2-5, with D unclear. Sequenced input: PBMCs or T cells enriched from blood (not recorded which). The TCR sequence derives from a woman aged 45-65 years who had recovered from COVID-19. Here the CDR3 DNA reads TGTGCCAGCAGCATCGAAGTTAGAACCCAGTACTTC. Its protein product is CASSIEVRTQYF.